The source of this T cell receptor beta chain is a study of blood T cell repertoires in COVID-19. On the study more broadly: Sample material is recorded as cDNA or gDNA derived from T cells, B-cell-depleted T cells, or PBMCs.

Original processing methods: Estimation of nucleated cell counts was performed using reference gene primer amplification. TCRdb keeps only in-frame clones here, not all; method: immunoSEQ multiplex PCR. V and J calls and clone size are given by that table; D and trimming were obtained from the DNA. The data contain over 250,000 clones, 70% to 90% of them singletons. J lost 3 bases, V lost 3 bases, and 7 bases had no gene match. This CDR3 has 15 amino acids. Germline lookup yields CDR1 MNHEY and CDR2 SMNVEV (reference sequence). This sequence originates from a man between 45 and 60 years old with active or convalescent COVID-19. The chain links TRBV27 to TRBJ2-7, with 8 bases identical to TRBD1. The sequenced material came from peripheral blood. CDR3 region: CASSFRGRENYEQYF. The CDR3 DNA reads as TGTGCCAGCAGTTTCAGGGGGCGCGAGAACTACGAGCAGTACTTC.